Listed below are T cell receptor beta chains from one sample, sequenced in a study of T-cell reconstitution after alpha-beta-depleted transplantation in children. MiXCR was run by TCRdb on the PCR reads, yielding one entry per CDR3 protein. The table records fewer than 150,000 distinct CDR3 sequences, roughly 24% of them present only once. Specimen: PBMCs, mostly from graft donor cells, collected 180 days after TCRalphabeta/CD19-depleted stem cell transplant. These receptors were collected from a male patient between 2 and 15 years old who had a stem cell transplant for chronic granulomatous disease, so the T cells may come from the graft donor. Each CDR3 is given with its conserved first and last residue. D genes are given only for firm matches. Clone size is not always given. Where it is, it says once, few, many or a class for expanded clones.

D gene	V gene	J gene	clone size	CDR3 DNA	CDR3 protein
NA	TRBV6-5	TRBJ1-5	NA	TGTGCCAGCAGTTACTCGGCGGCACCTAATCAGCCCCAGCATTTT	CASSYSAAPNQPQHF
TRBD2	TRBV5-1	TRBJ2-5	NA	TGCGCCAGCAGCTTGGACAAGCACGGGACTAGCGAATTGGAGACCCAGTACTTC	CASSLDKHGTSELETQYF
NA	TRBV7-2	TRBJ1-5	few	TGTGCCAGCAGCTTAGAGGCAGGATCAAATCAGCCCCAGCATTTT	CASSLEAGSNQPQHF
NA	TRBV28	TRBJ1-1	many	TGTGCCAGCAGCCCCGTTAAGCCTGAAGCTTTCTTT	CASSPVKPEAFF
NA	TRBV7-2	TRBJ2-5	many	TGTGCCAGCAGCTTACAGGGGGGCGGAGAGACCCAGTACTTC	CASSLQGGGETQYF
NA	TRBV6-2/TRBV6-3	TRBJ2-5	few	TGTGCCAGCAGTCGGCGAGGGACCCAGTACTTC	CASSRRGTQYF
NA	TRBV24-1	TRBJ2-1	few	TGTGCCACCAGTGATGTGTATGAGCAGTTCTTC	CATSDVYEQFF
TRBD2	TRBV29-1	TRBJ2-7	NA	TGCAGCGGAAGCTTAGCGGGAGTAAATGAGCAGTACTTC	CSGSLAGVNEQYF
NA	TRBV5-6	TRBJ2-3	NA	TGTGCCAGCAGCGAAGGACTACTGGAGGATACGCAGTATTTT	CASSEGLLEDTQYF
TRBD2	TRBV28	TRBJ2-1	NA	TGTGCCAGCAGTCGCCCTTCCCGGAGACTAGCGGGAGTTCGGTCCTACAATGAGCAGTTCTTC	CASSRPSRRLAGVRSYNEQFF
TRBD1	TRBV29-1	TRBJ1-2	many	TGCAGCGTGAGAACAGGGGGCTACGGCTACACCTTC	CSVRTGGYGYTF
TRBD2	TRBV20-1	TRBJ2-5	NA	TGCAGTGCTAGTAGAGCGGGGGGTACTCAAGAGACCCAGTACTTC	CSASRAGGTQETQYF
NA	TRBV7-2	TRBJ2-5	few	TGTGCCAGCAGCTTAGGTCAGGAAGAGACCCAGTACTTC	CASSLGQEETQYF
TRBD2	TRBV6-5	TRBJ2-1	many	TGTGCCAGCAGTTACCGCGGGAGGAACAATGAGCAGTTCTTC	CASSYRGRNNEQFF
NA	TRBV5-1	TRBJ2-7	many	TGCGCCAGCAGCAAAACAACCTACGAGCAGTACTTC	CASSKTTYEQYF